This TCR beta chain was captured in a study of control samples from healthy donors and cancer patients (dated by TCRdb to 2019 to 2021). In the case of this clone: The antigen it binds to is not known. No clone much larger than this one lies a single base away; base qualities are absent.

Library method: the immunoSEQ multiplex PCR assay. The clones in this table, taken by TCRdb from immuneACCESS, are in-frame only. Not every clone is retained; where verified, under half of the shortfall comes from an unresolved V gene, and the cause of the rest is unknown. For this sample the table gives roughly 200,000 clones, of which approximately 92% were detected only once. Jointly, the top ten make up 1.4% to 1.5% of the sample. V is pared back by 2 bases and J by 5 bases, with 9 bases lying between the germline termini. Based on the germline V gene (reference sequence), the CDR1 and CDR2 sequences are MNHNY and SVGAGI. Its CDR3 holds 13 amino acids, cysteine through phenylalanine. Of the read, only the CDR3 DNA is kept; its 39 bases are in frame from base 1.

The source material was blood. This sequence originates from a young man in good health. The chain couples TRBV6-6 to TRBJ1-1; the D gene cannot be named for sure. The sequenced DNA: TGTGCCAGCAGTTACGGGGAGGGAACTGAAGCTTTCTTT. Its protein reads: CASSYGEGTEAFF.